This TCR beta chain was retrieved from a study of shared T cell receptors in the human thymus. This clone was detected only once. Using immunoSEQ multiplex PCR, the repertoire was profiled, and TCRdb retains in-frame clones only, with some absent. This repertoire shows around 730,000 clones, 75% to 90% found once; its top ten account for around 0.01%. These data were also filed under a second study, of human thymus T cells. That paper notes: Healthy Finnish infants undergoing corrective surgery for congenital heart defects were the donors. Corrective heart surgery yielded the resections from which the thymus tissue came. Across thymic and blood repertoires, the usage of V and J genes appeared to be biased. The related literature has documented a marked overlap of thymic repertoires among unrelated individuals.

The TCR originated in a girl under three years old with a congenital heart defect. Specimen: thymocytes.

CDR3 sequence: CASSPSYGGGSYNEQFF. The CDR3 region has the DNA TGTGCCAGCAGCCCATCATATGGGGGGGGCTCCTACAATGAGCAGTTCTTC. The V gene is TRBV9, the J gene TRBJ2-1, with 7 bases that match TRBD2. Germline V CDR1 and CDR2: SGDLS, YYNGEE. V dropped 4 bases and J dropped 0; count of bases not matched to a gene: 10. The CDR3 length is 17 residues.